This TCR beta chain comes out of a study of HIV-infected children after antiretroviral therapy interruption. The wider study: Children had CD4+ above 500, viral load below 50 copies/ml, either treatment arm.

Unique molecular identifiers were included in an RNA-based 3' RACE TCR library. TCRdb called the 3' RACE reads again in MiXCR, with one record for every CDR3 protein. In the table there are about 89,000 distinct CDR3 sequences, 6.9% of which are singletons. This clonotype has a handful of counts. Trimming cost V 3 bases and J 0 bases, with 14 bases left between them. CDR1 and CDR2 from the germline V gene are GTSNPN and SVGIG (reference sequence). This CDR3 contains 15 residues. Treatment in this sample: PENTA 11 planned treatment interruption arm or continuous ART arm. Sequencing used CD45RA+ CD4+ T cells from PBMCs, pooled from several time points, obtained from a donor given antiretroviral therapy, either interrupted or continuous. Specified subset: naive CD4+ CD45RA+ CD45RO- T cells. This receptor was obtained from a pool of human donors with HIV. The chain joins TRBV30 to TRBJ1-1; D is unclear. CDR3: CAWRALGRMNTEAFF. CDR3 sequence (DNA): TGTGCCTGGAGAGCTCTCGGACGGATGAACACTGAAGCTTTCTTT.